This TCR beta chain was found in a study of response to subunit inactivated influenza vaccine. Using its own MiXCR run on the RT-PCR reads, TCRdb lists one record per CDR3 protein. The sample has around 600,000 distinct CDR3 sequences; roughly 12% are singletons. The CDR3 runs 14 residues. V was trimmed by 3 bases and J by 5 bases, leaving 11 bases between them. These data also formed part of another study, on T cells expressing NK-cell markers. That publication notes: Beta-chain TCR cDNA was generated via 5'RACE template switching with UMIs. In a handful of donors, dominant NKG2C+ clonotypes were about 1.0-7.0% of CD8+ T cells.

The clonotype was recovered from a man aged 50-59 years who received an inactivated influenza vaccine. This chain connects TRBV12-3 or TRBV12-4 to TRBJ2-1; D not resolved. The starting material was PBMCs from blood, obtained on the day of vaccination. The DNA for the CDR3 is TGTGCCAGCAGTTTCTCGGACCTTAACAATGAGCAGTTCTTC. As protein: CASSFSDLNNEQFF.